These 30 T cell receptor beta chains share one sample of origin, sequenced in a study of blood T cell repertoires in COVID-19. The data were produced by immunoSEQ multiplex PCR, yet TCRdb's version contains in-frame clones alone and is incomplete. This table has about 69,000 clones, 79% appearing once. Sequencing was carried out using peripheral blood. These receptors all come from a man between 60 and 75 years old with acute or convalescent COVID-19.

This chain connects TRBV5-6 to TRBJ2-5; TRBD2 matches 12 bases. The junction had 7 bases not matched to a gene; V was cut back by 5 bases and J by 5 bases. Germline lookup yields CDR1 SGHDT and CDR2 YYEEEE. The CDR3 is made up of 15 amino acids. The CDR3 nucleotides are TGTGCCAGCAGATATGGACTAGCGGGGTTGGAGACCCAGTACTTC. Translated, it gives CASRYGLAGLETQYF.

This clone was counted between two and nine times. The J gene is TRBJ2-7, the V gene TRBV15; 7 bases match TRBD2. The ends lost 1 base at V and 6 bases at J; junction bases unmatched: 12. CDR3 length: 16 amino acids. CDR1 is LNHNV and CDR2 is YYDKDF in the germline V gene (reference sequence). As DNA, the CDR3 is TGTGCCACCAGCAGAGGCGCGGGACTACTACTGGGCGAGCAGTACTTC. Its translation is CATSRGAGLLLGEQYF. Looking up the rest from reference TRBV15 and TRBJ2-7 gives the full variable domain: DAMVIQNPRYQVTQFGKPVTLSCSQTLNHNVMYWYQQKSSQAPKLLFHYYDKDFNNEADTPDNFQSRRPNTSFCFLDIRSPGLGDTAMYLCATSRGAGLLLGEQYFGPGTRLTVT.

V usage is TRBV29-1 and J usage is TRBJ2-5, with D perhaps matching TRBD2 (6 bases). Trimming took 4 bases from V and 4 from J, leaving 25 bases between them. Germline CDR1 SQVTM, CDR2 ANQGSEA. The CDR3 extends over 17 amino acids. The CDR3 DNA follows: TGCAGCGTTGGTGGAGGACTTAGGACCGGGGGAGGAGAGACCCAGTACTTC. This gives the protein CSVGGGLRTGGGETQYF.

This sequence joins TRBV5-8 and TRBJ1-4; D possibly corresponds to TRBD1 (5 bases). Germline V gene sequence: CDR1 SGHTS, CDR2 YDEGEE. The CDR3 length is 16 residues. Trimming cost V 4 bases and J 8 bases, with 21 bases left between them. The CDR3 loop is CASSARMSGVGEKLFF. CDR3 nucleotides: TGTGCCAGCAGCGCGAGGATGTCGGGGGTCGGCGAAAAACTGTTTTTT.

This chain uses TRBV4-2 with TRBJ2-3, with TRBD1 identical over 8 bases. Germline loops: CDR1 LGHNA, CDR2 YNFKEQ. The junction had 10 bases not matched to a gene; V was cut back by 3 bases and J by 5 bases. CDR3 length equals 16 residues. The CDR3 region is CASSHGPGQVIDTQYF. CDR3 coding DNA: TGTGCCAGCAGCCACGGTCCGGGACAGGTGATAGATACGCAGTATTTT.

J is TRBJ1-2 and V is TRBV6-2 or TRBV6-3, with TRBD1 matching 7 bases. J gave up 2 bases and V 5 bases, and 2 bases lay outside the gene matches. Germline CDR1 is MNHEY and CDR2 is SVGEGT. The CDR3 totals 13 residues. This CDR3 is CASSRGQNYGYTF. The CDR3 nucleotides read TGTGCCAGCAGTCGGGGACAGAACTATGGCTACACCTTC.

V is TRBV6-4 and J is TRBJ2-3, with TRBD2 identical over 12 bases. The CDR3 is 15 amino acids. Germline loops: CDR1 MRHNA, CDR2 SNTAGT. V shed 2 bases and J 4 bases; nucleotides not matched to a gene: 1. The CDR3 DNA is TGTGCCAGCAGTGACCCTAGCGGGGGGGCAGATACGCAGTATTTT. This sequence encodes CASSDPSGGADTQYF.

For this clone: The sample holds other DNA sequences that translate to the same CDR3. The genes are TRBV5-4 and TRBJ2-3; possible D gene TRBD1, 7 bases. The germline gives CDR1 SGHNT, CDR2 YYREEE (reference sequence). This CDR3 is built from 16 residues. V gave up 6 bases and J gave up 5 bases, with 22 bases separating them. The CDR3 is CASIGGPGQGGDTQYF. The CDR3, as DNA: TGTGCCAGCATAGGGGGCCCTGGGCAGGGGGGAGATACGCAGTATTTT.

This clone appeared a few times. CDR3 sequence: CASSQDRDGQQFF. The CDR3 nucleotides are TGTGCCAGCAGCCAGGACAGGGATGGTCAGCAGTTCTTC. The chain recombines TRBV6-7 with TRBJ2-1, with TRBD1 matching 8 bases. TRBV6-7 is recorded as an ORF, its role being uncertain. CDR3 size: 13 residues. Trimming took 6 bases from V and 11 from J; bases not matched to a gene: 9.

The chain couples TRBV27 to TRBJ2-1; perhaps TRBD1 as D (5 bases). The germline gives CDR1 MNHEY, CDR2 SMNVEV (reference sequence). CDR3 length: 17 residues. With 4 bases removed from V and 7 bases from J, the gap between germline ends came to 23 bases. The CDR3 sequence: CASSSLFTRANGNEQFF. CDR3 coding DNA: TGTGCCAGCAGTTCCCTATTTACCAGGGCTAATGGGAATGAGCAGTTCTTC.

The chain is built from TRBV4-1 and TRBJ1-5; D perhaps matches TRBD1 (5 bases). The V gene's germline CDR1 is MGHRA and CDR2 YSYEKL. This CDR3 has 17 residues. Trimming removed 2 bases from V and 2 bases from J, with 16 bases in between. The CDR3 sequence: CASSQQVTARGNQPQHF. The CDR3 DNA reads TGCGCCAGCAGCCAACAAGTAACCGCCAGGGGCAATCAGCCCCAGCATTTT.

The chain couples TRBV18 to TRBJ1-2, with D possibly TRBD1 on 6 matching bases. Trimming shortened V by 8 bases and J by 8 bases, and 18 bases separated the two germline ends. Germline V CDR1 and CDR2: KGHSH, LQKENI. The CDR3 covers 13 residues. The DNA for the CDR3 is TGTGCCAGCACGAAACAGGGAATAAGAGGCTACACCTTC. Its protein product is CASTKQGIRGYTF.

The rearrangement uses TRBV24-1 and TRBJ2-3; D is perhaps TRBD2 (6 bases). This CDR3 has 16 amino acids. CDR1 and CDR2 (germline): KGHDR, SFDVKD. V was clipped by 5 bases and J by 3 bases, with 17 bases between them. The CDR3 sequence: CATSGGGPGGTDTQYF. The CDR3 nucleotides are TGTGCCACCAGTGGAGGAGGGCCCGGGGGTACAGATACGCAGTATTTT.

The DNA of the CDR3 is TGTGCCAGCAGCCAAGTTGGAAAGGAGGAGCAGTTCTTC. Translating it yields CASSQVGKEEQFF. The chain combines TRBV3-1 (or the pseudogene TRBV3-2) with TRBJ2-1, with D uncertain. This CDR3 contains 13 residues. Germline CDR1 LGHDT, CDR2 YNNKEL (reference sequence). V was trimmed by 1 base and J by 10 bases, leaving 11 bases between them.

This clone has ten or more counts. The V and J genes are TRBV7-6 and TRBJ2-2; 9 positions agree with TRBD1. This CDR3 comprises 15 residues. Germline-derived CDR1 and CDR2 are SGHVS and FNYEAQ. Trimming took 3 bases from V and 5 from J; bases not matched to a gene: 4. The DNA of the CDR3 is TGTGCCAGCAGCTTTTCCGGGACAGGGACCGGGGAGCTGTTTTTT. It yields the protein CASSFSGTGTGELFF.

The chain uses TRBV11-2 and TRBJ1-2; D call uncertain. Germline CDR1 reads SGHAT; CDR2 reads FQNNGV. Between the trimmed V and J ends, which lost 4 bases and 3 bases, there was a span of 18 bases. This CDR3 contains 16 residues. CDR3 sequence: CASSSLLGLLDYGYTF. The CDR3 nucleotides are TGTGCCAGCAGCTCGTTACTGGGCCTCCTGGACTATGGCTACACCTTC.

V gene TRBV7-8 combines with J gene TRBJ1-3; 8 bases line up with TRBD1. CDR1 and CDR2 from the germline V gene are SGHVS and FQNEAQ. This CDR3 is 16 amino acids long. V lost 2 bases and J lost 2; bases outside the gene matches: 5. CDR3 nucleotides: TGTGCCAGCAGCTTATATCAGGGGGCGACTGGAAACACCATATATTTT. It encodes CASSLYQGATGNTIYF.

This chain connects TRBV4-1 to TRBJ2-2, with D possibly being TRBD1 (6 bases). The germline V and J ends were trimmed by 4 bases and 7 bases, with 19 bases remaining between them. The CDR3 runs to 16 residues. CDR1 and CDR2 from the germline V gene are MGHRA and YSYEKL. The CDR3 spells CASSLREGGSGGELFF. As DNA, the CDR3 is TGCGCCAGCAGCCTACGCGAAGGGGGTAGTGGCGGGGAGCTGTTTTTT.

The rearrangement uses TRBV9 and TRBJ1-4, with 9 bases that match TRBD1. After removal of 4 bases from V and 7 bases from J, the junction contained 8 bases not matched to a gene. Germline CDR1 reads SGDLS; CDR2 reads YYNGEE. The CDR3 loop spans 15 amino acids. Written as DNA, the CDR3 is TGTGCCAGCAGCCCCACAGGGGGCCCAGCTGAAAAACTGTTTTTT. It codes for CASSPTGGPAEKLFF.

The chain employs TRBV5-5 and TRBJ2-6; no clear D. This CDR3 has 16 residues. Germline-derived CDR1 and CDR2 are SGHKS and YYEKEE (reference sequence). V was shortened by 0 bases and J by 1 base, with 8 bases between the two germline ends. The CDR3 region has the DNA TGTGCCAGCAGCTTGGTTCCGTTTTCTGGGGCCAACGTCCTGACTTTC. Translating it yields CASSLVPFSGANVLTF.

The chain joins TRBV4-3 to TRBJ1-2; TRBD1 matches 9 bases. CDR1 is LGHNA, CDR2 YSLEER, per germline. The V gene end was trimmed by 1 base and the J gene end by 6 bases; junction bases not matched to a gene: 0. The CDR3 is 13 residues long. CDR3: CASSQGTGDGYTF. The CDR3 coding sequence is TGCGCCAGCAGCCAAGGGACAGGGGATGGCTACACCTTC.

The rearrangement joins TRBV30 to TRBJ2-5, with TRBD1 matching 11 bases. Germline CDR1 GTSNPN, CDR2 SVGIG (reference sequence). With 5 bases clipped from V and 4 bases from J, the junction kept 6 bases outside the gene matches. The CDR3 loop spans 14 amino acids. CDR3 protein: CAWGTGGLVETQYF. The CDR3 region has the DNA TGTGCCTGGGGGACAGGGGGTCTAGTAGAGACCCAGTACTTC.

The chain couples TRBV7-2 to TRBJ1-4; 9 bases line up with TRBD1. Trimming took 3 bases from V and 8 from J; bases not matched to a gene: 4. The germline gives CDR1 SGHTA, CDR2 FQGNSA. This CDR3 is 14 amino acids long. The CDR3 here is CASSFRDRAEKLFF. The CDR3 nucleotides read TGTGCCAGCAGCTTCCGGGACAGGGCCGAAAAACTGTTTTTT.

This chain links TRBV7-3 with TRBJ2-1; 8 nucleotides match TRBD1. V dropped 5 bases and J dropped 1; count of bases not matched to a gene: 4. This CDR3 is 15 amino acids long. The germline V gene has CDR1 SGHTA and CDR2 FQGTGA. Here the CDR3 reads CASSLQGASYNEQFF. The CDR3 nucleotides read TGTGCCAGCAGCCTTCAGGGGGCATCCTACAATGAGCAGTTCTTC. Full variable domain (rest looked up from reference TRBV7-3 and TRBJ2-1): GAGVSQTPSNKVTEKGKYVELRCDPISGHTALYWYRQSLGQGPEFLIYFQGTGAADDSGLPNDRFFAVRPEGSVSTLKIQRTERGDSAVYLCASSLQGASYNEQFFGPGTRLTVL.

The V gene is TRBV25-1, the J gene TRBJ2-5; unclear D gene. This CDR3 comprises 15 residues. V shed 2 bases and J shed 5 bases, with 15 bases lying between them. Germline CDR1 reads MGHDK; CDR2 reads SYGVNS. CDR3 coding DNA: TGTGCCAGCAGTGAACCAGAACCAGGTCTGGAGACCCAGTACTTC. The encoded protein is CASSEPEPGLETQYF.

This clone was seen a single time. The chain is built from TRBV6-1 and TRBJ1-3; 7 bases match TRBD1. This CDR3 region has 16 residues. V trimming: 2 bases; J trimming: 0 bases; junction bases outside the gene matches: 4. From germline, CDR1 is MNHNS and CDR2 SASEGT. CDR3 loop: CASSESGQFSGNTIYF. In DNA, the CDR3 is TGTGCCAGCAGTGAATCGGGACAGTTCTCTGGAAACACCATATATTTT.

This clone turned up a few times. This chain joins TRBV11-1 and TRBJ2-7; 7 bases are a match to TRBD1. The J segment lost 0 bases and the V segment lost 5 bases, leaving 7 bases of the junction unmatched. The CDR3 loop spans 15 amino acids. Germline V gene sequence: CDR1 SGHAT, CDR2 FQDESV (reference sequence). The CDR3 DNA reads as TGTGCCAGCAGCCCTAGACAGGGTACCTCCTACGAGCAGTACTTC. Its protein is CASSPRQGTSYEQYF.

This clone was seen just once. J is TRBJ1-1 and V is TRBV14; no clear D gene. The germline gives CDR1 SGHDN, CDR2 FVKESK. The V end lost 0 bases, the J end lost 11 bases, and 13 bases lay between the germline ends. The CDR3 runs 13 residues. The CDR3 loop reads CASSQDGVRVAFF. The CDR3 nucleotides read TGTGCCAGCAGCCAAGATGGGGTGCGGGTCGCTTTCTTT.

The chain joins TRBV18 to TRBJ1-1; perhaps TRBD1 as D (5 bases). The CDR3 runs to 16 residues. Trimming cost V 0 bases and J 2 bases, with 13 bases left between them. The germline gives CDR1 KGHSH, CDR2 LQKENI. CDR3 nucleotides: TGTGCCAGCTCACCACCGGCAGGCAGGACAAACACTGAAGCTTTCTTT. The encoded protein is CASSPPAGRTNTEAFF. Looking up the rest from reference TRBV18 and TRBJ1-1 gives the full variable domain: NAGVMQNPRHLVRRRGQEARLRCSPMKGHSHVYWYRQLPEEGLKFMVYLQKENIIDESGMPKERFSAEFPKEGPSILRIQQVVRGDSAAYFCASSPPAGRTNTEAFFGQGTRLTVV.

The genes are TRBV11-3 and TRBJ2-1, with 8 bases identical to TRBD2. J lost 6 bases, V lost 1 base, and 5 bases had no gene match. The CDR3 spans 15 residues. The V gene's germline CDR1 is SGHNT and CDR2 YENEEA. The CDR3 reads CASSLGVAGRNEQFF. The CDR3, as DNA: TGTGCCAGCAGCTTAGGAGTAGCGGGGCGCAATGAGCAGTTCTTC.